This passage covers 3 T cell receptor beta chains from one sample sequenced in a study of cytomegalovirus exposure and HLA in healthy donors. The PCR had 60 Vbeta and 13 Jbeta primers. Repertoires were generated with immunoSEQ multiplex PCR, while TCRdb's copy carries only in-frame clones and drops some. Of around 90,000 clones in the sample, around 64% were seen once. Sample: PBMCs. The receptor set was obtained from a human donor in good health.

V gene TRBV4-3 combines with J gene TRBJ1-1, with D unclear. CDR1 and CDR2 (germline): LGHNA, YSLEER. Trimming took off 4 bases at V and 4 bases at J, with 10 bases between the two ends. The CDR3 has 13 residues. The DNA of the CDR3 is TGCGCCAGCAGCCCAGAACTAAGCACTGAAGCTTTCTTT. Its translation is CASSPELSTEAFF.

CDR3 sequence: CASSELGDRFAGNTIYF. The CDR3 nucleotides are TGTGCCAGCAGTGAACTCGGGGACAGGTTTGCCGGAAACACCATATATTTT. This chain joins TRBV25-1 and TRBJ1-3; TRBD1 matches at 8 bases. The CDR3 has 17 amino acids. Unmatched junction bases numbered 10, after V lost 2 bases and J lost 4 bases. Germline values: CDR1 MGHDK, CDR2 SYGVNS.

The rearrangement uses TRBV18 and TRBJ1-1, with unresolved D. The germline gives CDR1 KGHSH, CDR2 LQKENI. The CDR3 covers 12 residues. V lost 5 bases and J lost 3, with 7 bases in between. In DNA, the CDR3 is TGTGCCAGCTCAAGCGGGGACACTGAAGCTTTCTTT. Amino acid sequence: CASSSGDTEAFF.